Listed below are T cell receptor beta chains from one sample, sequenced in a study of cytomegalovirus exposure and HLA in healthy donors. Sequencing was performed with immunoSEQ multiplex PCR; in TCRdb, only in-frame clones are kept and a portion is missing. The table records about 96,000 clones, approximately 74% of them present only once. Sequencing was done on a sample of PBMCs. Receptor source: a woman in her 70s in good health and CMV-seropositive. The CDR3 runs from the conserved cysteine through the conserved F or W. D genes are given only for firm matches. Some rows mark clone size as missing; the rest say once, few, many or name a class of expanded clone.

d_call	clone_size	v_call	j_call	cdr3_aa	cdr3_nt
TRBD1	.	TRBV2	TRBJ2-7	CASSDRTGDYEQYF	TGTGCCAGCAGTGATCGGACAGGGGACTACGAGCAGTACTTC
.	.	TRBV4-1	TRBJ2-7	CASSQVRGANYEQYF	TGCGCCAGCAGCCAAGTTCGGGGGGCCAACTACGAGCAGTACTTC
TRBD2	.	TRBV9	TRBJ2-1	CASSLRTSGDNEQFF	TGTGCCAGCAGCCTACGGACTAGCGGAGACAATGAGCAGTTCTTC
TRBD1	.	TRBV27	TRBJ2-7	CASSLIRTGTYEQYF	TGTGCCAGCAGTTTAATCAGGACAGGTACCTACGAGCAGTACTTC
.	few	TRBV6-5	TRBJ1-6	CASSSYSPLHF	TGTGCCAGCAGTTCATATTCACCCCTCCACTTT
TRBD2	.	TRBV18	TRBJ2-3	CASSPGLAGVVGTDTQYF	TGTGCCAGCTCACCGGGACTAGCGGGAGTGGTGGGCACAGATACGCAGTATTTT
TRBD1	.	TRBV19	TRBJ1-4	CASQGQGGYEKLFF	TGTGCCAGTCAGGGACAGGGTGGTTATGAAAAACTGTTTTTT
TRBD2	.	TRBV4-2	TRBJ2-1	CASSQAPGTSGRNEQFF	TGTGCCAGCAGCCAAGCTCCCGGGACTAGCGGGAGAAATGAGCAGTTCTTC
TRBD1	.	TRBV4-3	TRBJ2-7	CASSQDWPDRGQYEQYF	TGCGCCAGCAGCCAAGACTGGCCGGACAGGGGGCAGTACGAGCAGTACTTC
.	.	TRBV10-3	TRBJ2-7	CAIRGPTGYEQYF	TGTGCCATCAGGGGCCCCACCGGTTACGAGCAGTACTTC
TRBD2	few	TRBV27	TRBJ2-3	CASSPPPSGGPTDTQYF	TGTGCCAGCAGTCCGCCCCCTAGCGGGGGGCCCACAGATACGCAGTATTTT
.	.	TRBV4-1	TRBJ2-7	CASSGQTYEQYF	TGCGCCAGCAGCGGGCAGACCTACGAGCAGTACTTC
TRBD1	few	TRBV7-9	TRBJ2-7	CASSLFGQGSEQYF	TGTGCCAGCAGCTTATTCGGACAGGGCTCCGAGCAGTACTTC
.	few	TRBV6-5	TRBJ2-7	CASSEVTTFREQYF	TGTGCCAGCAGTGAAGTTACCACTTTCCGCGAGCAGTACTTC
.	few	TRBV5-1	TRBJ1-4	CASSPLFGVNEKLFF	TGCGCCAGCAGCCCGCTGTTCGGGGTTAATGAAAAACTGTTTTTT
TRBD1	.	TRBV19	TRBJ2-6	CASRDRAGANVLTF	TGTGCCAGTAGGGACAGGGCTGGGGCCAACGTCCTGACTTTC
.	.	TRBV5-5	TRBJ1-4	CASSLMDSVRHEKLFF	TGTGCCAGCAGCCTTATGGACAGCGTACGACATGAAAAACTGTTTTTT
TRBD1	.	TRBV2	TRBJ1-2	CASRTGQGFGGYTF	TGTGCCAGCAGGACGGGACAGGGTTTCGGTGGCTACACCTTC
TRBD1	.	TRBV29-1	TRBJ2-1	CSGQGTNEQFF	TGCAGCGGACAGGGGACCAATGAGCAGTTCTTC
.	.	TRBV30	TRBJ2-3	CAWSVNHEDTQYF	TGTGCCTGGAGTGTAAACCACGAGGATACGCAGTATTTT
.	.	TRBV4-1	TRBJ2-4	CASSHTGSLNIQYF	TGCGCCAGCAGCCACACAGGGAGTCTGAACATTCAGTACTTC
.	.	TRBV30	TRBJ2-1	CAWSPDSSSYNEQFF	TGTGCCTGGAGTCCTGACTCGAGCTCCTACAATGAGCAGTTCTTC
.	.	TRBV28	TRBJ1-2	CASSSPTRSVQGDGYTF	TGTGCCAGCAGTTCCCCGACTCGGAGTGTACAGGGAGATGGCTACACCTTC
.	.	TRBV6-1	TRBJ1-2	CASSEGKGLIDGYTF	TGTGCCAGCAGTGAAGGAAAGGGGTTAATCGATGGCTACACCTTC
.	few	TRBV5-1	TRBJ2-7	CASSLGLGVGEQYF	TGCGCCAGCAGCCTGGGGCTAGGGGTTGGGGAGCAGTACTTC
.	.	TRBV2	TRBJ1-6	CARRGQPTDNSPLHF	TGTGCCAGAAGAGGACAGCCTACCGATAATTCACCCCTCCACTTT
.	.	TRBV7-2	TRBJ2-3	CASSSQSRGSDTQYF	TGTGCCAGCAGCTCACAGTCCCGGGGGTCAGATACGCAGTATTTT
.	few	TRBV19	TRBJ2-7	CASSISGISSYEQYF	TGTGCCAGTAGTATATCAGGAATCAGCTCCTACGAGCAGTACTTC
.	.	TRBV9	TRBJ1-4	CASSVAAGEANEKLFF	TGTGCCAGCAGCGTAGCTGCGGGGGAAGCTAATGAAAAACTGTTTTTT
TRBD1	.	TRBV7-3	TRBJ2-5	CASSAGTGGETQYF	TGTGCCAGCAGCGCCGGGACAGGGGGAGAGACCCAGTACTTC
.	.	TRBV4-3	TRBJ1-5	CASSQTVGGVPQHF	TGCGCCAGCAGCCAAACGGTTGGGGGCGTGCCCCAGCATTTT
TRBD2	.	TRBV27	TRBJ2-7	CASSPPLGRELNEQYF	TGTGCCAGCAGTCCCCCCCTTGGGAGGGAACTGAACGAGCAGTACTTC
TRBD1	few	TRBV7-7	TRBJ2-3	CASSPGQGVSDTQYF	TGTGCTAGCAGCCCCGGACAGGGGGTGTCAGATACGCAGTATTTT
.	.	TRBV7-9	TRBJ1-5	CASSLTGSVQPQHF	TGTGCCAGCAGCTTGACAGGCTCTGTCCAGCCCCAGCATTTT
.	.	TRBV11-3	TRBJ2-3	CASSESADGDTQYF	TGTGCCAGCAGCGAATCGGCAGACGGGGATACGCAGTATTTT
TRBD2	.	TRBV6-1	TRBJ2-3	CASSEAGLPGTSGSRDTQYF	TGTGCCAGCAGTGAAGCGGGACTCCCCGGGACTAGCGGGAGCCGGGATACGCAGTATTTT
.	.	TRBV5-1	TRBJ2-6	CASSLLQGSGANVLTF	TGCGCCAGCAGCTTGCTGCAGGGATCCGGGGCCAACGTCCTGACTTTC
TRBD1	once	TRBV9	TRBJ2-7	CASSPSDRDEQYF	TGTGCCAGCAGCCCCTCGGACAGGGACGAGCAGTACTTC
.	.	TRBV25-1	TRBJ1-1	CASSLGRVNTEAFF	TGTGCCAGCAGCCTCGGGAGGGTGAACACTGAAGCTTTCTTT
TRBD2	.	TRBV7-9	TRBJ2-1	CASSPPVRGRAQFF	TGTGCCAGCAGCCCCCCGGTAAGAGGGAGGGCCCAGTTCTTC
TRBD2	few	TRBV6-4	TRBJ2-4	CASSDGVSGGIQYF	TGTGCCAGCAGTGATGGGGTCTCGGGAGGCATTCAGTACTTC
TRBD1	once	TRBV11-3	TRBJ2-6	CASSPWGRGSSGANVLTF	TGTGCCAGCAGCCCCTGGGGCAGGGGGAGCTCTGGGGCCAACGTCCTGACTTTC
.	.	TRBV30	TRBJ2-1	CAWRTYNEQFF	TGTGCCTGGCGGACATACAATGAGCAGTTCTTC
.	few	TRBV6-6	TRBJ2-7	CAKHPSGLSSYEQYF	TGTGCCAAGCACCCCTCCGGACTTAGCTCCTACGAGCAGTACTTC
.	.	TRBV19	TRBJ2-5	CASSIQGKETQYF	TGTGCCAGTAGTATTCAGGGGAAGGAGACCCAGTACTTC
.	once	TRBV18	TRBJ1-1	CASSTSQGRAEAFF	TGTGCCAGCTCAACCAGTCAGGGGCGGGCTGAAGCTTTCTTT